Detailed here is one T cell receptor beta chain. This entry belongs to a study of shared clonotypes between healthy human individuals. The length of the CDR3 is 14 residues. Germline V gene data show CDR1 as SGHNT and CDR2 as YYREEE (reference sequence). V dropped 5 bases and J dropped 6; count of bases not matched to a gene: 3. Genomic DNA from each subset was divided evenly over several immunoSEQ plates. Replicate PCRs from sorted subsets contained roughly 190 ng DNA, which is approximately 30,000 T cell genomes. Original data processing: Because ImmunoSEQ provided only junction sequences with no quality scores, the filtering differed. The table came from immunoSEQ multiplex PCR; TCRdb's copy has only in-frame clones and leaves some out. That table furnishes V, J and clone size, whereas the DNA furnished D and trimming. This table has roughly 2 million clones, approximately 94% appearing once. Positive CCR7 selection of CD45RO-negative cells yielded the naive CD8 cells, and terminally differentiated effector memory CD45RA+ cells were excluded.

The specimen sequenced was naive CD8+ T cells sorted from blood. The TCR was taken from a young man in good health. V usage is TRBV5-4 and J usage is TRBJ2-2, with 11 bases aligning to TRBD2. CDR3 nucleotide sequence: TGTGCCAGCAGTAGCGGGAGGGCCGCCGGGGAGCTGTTTTTT. Translating it yields CASSSGRAAGELFF.